Sequencing of this T cell receptor beta chain was carried out in a study of CD8 T cells in Susac syndrome. An input of about 0.5 to 1 ug of RNA was subjected to reverse transcription using random hexamers. TCRdb called the immunoSEQ multiplex PCR reads again in MiXCR, with one record for every CDR3 protein. The table lists 120,000 or so distinct CDR3 sequences, roughly 94% of them singletons. Per germline, CDR1 MNHEY and CDR2 SMNVEV (reference sequence). The CDR3 has 16 residues. Losses at the gene ends were 4 bases for V and 3 bases for J; bases not matched to a gene: 8. Blood CD8+ and CD4+ T cells underwent high-throughput TCR beta sequencing. General study findings and limits: It was acknowledged in the study that its TCR sequencing and HLA analysis involved a relatively small number of individuals. Clonal expansion was present among Susac CD8+ cells. This expansion reached its peak in TEMRA cells and in active patients.

A remark on this clonotype: Its antigen is still unknown.

The sequence was obtained from a human donor with Susac syndrome. The gene calls are TRBV27 and TRBJ2-7; 11 bases are shared with TRBD1. Sequenced sample: CD8+ T cells from PBMCs. CDR3 residues: CASSYSRDRGIYEQYF. The CDR3 bases are TGTGCCAGCAGTTACTCCCGGGACAGGGGGATCTACGAGCAGTACTTC.